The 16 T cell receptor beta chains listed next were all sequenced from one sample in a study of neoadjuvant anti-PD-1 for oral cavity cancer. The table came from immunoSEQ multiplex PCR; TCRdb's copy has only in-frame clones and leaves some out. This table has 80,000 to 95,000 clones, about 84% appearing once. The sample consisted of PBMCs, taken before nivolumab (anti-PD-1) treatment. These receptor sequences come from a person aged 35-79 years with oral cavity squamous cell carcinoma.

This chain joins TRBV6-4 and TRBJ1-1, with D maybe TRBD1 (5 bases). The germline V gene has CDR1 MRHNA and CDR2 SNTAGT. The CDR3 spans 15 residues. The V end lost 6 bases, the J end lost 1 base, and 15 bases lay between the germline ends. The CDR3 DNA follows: TGTGCCAGCAGCCCAGGGATTAGTGGGAACACTGAAGCTTTCTTT. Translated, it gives CASSPGISGNTEAFF.

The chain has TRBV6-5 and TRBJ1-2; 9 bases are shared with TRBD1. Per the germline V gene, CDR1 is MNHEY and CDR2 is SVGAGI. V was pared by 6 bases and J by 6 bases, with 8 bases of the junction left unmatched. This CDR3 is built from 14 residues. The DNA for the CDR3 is TGTGCCAGCAGGTCCGGTGGGACAGGGAATGGCTACACCTTC. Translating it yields CASRSGGTGNGYTF.

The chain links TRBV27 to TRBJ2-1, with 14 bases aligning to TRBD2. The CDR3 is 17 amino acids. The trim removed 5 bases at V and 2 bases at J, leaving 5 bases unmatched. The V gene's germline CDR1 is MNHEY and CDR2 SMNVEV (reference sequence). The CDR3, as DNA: TGTGCCAGCAGTCCTTGGACTAGCGGGGGGACCTACAATGAGCAGTTCTTC. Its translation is CASSPWTSGGTYNEQFF.

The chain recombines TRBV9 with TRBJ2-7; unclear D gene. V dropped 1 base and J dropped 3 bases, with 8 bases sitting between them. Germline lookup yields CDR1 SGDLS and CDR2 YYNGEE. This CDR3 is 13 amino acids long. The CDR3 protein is CASSVNGNYEQYF. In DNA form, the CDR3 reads TGTGCCAGCAGCGTAAACGGAAACTACGAGCAGTACTTC.

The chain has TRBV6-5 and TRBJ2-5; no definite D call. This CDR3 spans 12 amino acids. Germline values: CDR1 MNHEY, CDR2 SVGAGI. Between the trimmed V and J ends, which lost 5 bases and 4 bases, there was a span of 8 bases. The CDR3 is CASSQDSETQYF. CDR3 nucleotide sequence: TGTGCCAGCAGTCAAGACTCAGAGACCCAGTACTTC.

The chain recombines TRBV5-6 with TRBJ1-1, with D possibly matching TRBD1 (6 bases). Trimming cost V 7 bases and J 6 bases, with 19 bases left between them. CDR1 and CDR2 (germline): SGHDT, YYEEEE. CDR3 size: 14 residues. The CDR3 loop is CASGGGTGSAEAFF. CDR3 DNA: TGTGCCAGCGGAGGGGGAACAGGGTCTGCTGAAGCTTTCTTT.

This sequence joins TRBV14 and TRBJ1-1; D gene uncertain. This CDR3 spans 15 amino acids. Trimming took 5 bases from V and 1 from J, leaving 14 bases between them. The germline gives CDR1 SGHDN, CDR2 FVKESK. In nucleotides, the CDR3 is TGTGCCAGCAGCGCCCGGTCGATCGGGAACACTGAAGCTTTCTTT. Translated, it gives CASSARSIGNTEAFF.

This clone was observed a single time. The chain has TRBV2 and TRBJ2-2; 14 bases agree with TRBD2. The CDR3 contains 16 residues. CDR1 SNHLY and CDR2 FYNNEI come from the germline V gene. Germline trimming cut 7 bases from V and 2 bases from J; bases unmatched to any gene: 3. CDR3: CASTGLAGGNTGELFF. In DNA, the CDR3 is TGTGCCAGCACCGGACTAGCGGGAGGAAACACCGGGGAGCTGTTTTTT.

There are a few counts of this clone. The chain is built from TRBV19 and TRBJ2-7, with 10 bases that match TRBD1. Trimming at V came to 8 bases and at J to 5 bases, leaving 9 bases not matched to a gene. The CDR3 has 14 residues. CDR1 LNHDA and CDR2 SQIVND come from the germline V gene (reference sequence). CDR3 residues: CASRGGTGVHEQYF. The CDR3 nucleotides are TGTGCCAGTCGCGGGGGGACAGGGGTCCACGAGCAGTACTTC.

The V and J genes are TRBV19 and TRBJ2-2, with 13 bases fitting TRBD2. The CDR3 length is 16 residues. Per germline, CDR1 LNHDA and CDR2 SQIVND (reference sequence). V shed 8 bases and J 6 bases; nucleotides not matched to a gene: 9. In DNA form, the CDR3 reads TGTGCCAGTGGGTGGACTAGCGGGAGAGTTTCCGGGGAGCTGTTTTTT. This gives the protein CASGWTSGRVSGELFF. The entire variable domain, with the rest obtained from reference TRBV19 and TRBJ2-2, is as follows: DGGITQSPKYLFRKEGQNVTLSCEQNLNHDAMYWYRQDPGQGLRLIYYSQIVNDFQKGDIAEGYSVSREKKESFPLTVTSAQKNPTAFYLCASGWTSGRVSGELFFGEGSRLTVL.

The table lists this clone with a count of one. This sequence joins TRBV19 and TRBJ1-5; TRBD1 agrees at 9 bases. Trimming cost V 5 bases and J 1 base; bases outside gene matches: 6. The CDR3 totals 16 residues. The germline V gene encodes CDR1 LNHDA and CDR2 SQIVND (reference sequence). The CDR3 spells CASSFLDRGSNQPQHF. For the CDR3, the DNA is TGTGCCAGTAGTTTCCTGGACAGGGGAAGCAATCAGCCCCAGCATTTT. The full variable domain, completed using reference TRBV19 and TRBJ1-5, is DGGITQSPKYLFRKEGQNVTLSCEQNLNHDAMYWYRQDPGQGLRLIYYSQIVNDFQKGDIAEGYSVSREKKESFPLTVTSAQKNPTAFYLCASSFLDRGSNQPQHFGDGTRLSIL.

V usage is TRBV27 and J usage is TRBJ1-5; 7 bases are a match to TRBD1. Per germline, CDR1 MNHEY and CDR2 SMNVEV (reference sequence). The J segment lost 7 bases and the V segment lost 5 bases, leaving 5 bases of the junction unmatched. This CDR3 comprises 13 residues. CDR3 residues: CASSRQGLQPQHF. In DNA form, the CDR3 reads TGTGCCAGCAGTCGACAGGGTTTGCAGCCCCAGCATTTT.

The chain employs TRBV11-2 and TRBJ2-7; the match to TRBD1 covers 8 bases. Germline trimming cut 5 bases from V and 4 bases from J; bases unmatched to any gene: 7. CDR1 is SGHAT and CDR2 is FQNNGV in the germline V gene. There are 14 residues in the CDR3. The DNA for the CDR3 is TGTGCCAGCAGCCCCACGACAGGGGCGTACGAGCAGTACTTC. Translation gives CASSPTTGAYEQYF. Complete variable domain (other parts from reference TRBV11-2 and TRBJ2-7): EAGVAQSPRYKIIEKRQSVAFWCNPISGHATLYWYQQILGQGPKLLIQFQNNGVVDDSQLPKDRFSAERLKGVDSTLKIQPAKLEDSAVYLCASSPTTGAYEQYFGPGTRLTVT.

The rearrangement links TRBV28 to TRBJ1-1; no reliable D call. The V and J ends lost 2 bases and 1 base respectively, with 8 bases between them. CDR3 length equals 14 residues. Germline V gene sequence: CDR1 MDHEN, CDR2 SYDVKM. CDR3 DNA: TGTGCCAGCAGTTTAAAAGGGCCGAACACTGAAGCTTTCTTT. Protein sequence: CASSLKGPNTEAFF.

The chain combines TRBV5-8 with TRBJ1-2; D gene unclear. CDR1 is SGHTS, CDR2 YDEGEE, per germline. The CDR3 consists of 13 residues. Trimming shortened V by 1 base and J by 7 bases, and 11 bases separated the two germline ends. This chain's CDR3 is CASSLQTFTGYTF. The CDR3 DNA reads TGTGCCAGCAGCTTGCAGACATTCACTGGCTACACCTTC. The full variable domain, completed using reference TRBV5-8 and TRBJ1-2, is EAGVTQSPTHLIKTRGQQATLRCSPISGHTSVYWYQQALGLGLQFLLWYDEGEERNRGNFPPRFSGRQFPNYSSELNVNALELEDSALYLCASSLQTFTGYTFGSGTRLTVV.

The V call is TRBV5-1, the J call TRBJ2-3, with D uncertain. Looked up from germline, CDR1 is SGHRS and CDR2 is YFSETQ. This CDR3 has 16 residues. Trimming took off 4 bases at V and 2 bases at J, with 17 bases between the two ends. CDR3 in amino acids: CASSLRRSPITDTQYF. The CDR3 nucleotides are TGCGCCAGCAGCCTTCGTAGGTCCCCCATCACAGATACGCAGTATTTT. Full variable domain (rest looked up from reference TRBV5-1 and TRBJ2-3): KAGVTQTPRYLIKTRGQQVTLSCSPISGHRSVSWYQQTPGQGLQFLFEYFSETQRNKGNFPGRFSGRQFSNSRSEMNVSTLELGDSALYLCASSLRRSPITDTQYFGPGTRLTVL.